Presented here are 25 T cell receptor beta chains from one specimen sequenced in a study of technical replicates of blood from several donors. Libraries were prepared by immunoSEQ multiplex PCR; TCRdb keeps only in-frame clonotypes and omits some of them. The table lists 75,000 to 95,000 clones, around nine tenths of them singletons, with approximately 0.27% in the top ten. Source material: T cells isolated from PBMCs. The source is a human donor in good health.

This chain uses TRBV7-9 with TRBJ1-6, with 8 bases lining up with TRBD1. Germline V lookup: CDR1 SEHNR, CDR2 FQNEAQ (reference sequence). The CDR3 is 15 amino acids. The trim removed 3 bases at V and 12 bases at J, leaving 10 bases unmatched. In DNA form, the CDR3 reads TGTGCCAGCAGCTTCTTCGGGACAGGAACCGAACCCCTCCACTTT. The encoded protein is CASSFFGTGTEPLHF. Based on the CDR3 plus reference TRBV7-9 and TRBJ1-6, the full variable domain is DTGVSQNPRHKITKRGQNVTFRCDPISEHNRLYWYRQTLGQGPEFLTYFQNEAQLEKSRLLSDRFSAERPKGSFSTLEIQRTEQGDSAMYLCASSFFGTGTEPLHFGNGTRLTVT.

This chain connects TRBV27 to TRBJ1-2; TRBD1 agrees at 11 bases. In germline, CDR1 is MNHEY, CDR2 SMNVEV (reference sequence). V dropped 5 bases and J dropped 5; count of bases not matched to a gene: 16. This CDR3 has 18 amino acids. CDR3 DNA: TGTGCCAGCAGTGCGGGACAGGGGGTTTGGCGAGGGGATTATGGCTACACCTTC. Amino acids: CASSAGQGVWRGDYGYTF.

CDR3 sequence reads: CASSLLASEETQYF. The CDR3 DNA follows: TGCGCCAGCAGCTTGTTGGCTAGCGAAGAGACCCAGTACTTC. The rearrangement joins TRBV5-1 to TRBJ2-5, with a tentative D call TRBD2 (6 bases). The germline CDR1 and CDR2 sequences are SGHRS and YFSETQ. The CDR3 totals 14 residues. The V and J ends lost 1 base and 3 bases respectively, with 10 bases between them.

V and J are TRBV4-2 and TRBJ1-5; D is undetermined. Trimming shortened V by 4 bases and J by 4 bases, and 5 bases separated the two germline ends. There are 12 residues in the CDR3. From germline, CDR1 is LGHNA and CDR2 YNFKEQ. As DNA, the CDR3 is TGTGCCAGCAGCCGGGAGAATCAGCCCCAGCATTTT. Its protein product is CASSRENQPQHF.

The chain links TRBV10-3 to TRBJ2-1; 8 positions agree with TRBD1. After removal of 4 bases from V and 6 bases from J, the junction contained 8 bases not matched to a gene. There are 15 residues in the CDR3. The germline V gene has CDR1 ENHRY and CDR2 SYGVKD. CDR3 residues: CAISAGQGRVNEQFF. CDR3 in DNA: TGTGCCATCAGTGCCGGACAGGGTCGAGTCAATGAGCAGTTCTTC.

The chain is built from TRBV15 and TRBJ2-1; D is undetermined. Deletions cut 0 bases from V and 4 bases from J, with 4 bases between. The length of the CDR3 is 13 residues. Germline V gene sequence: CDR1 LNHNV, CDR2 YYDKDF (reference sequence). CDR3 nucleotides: TGTGCCACCAGCAGAGACTCGTACAATGAGCAGTTCTTC. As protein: CATSRDSYNEQFF.

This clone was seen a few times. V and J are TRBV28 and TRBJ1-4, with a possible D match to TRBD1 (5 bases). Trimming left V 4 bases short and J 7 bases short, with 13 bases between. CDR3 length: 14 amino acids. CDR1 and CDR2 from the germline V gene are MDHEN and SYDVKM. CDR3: CASSSPAQGEKLFF. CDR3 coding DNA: TGTGCCAGCAGTTCGCCGGCCCAGGGTGAAAAACTGTTTTTT.

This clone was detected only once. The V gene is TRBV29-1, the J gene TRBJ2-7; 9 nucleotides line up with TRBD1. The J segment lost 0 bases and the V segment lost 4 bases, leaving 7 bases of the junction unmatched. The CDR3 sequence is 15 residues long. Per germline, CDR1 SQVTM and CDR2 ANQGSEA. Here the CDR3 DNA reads TGCAGCGTTGCCGAGACAGGGGGGGGCTCCTACGAGCAGTACTTC. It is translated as CSVAETGGGSYEQYF.

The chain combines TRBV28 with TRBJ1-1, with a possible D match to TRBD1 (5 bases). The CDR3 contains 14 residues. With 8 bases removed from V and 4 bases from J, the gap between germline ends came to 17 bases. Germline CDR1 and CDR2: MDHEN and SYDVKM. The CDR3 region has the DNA TGTGCCAGCCGACCACTCCCGGGACTCACTGAAGCTTTCTTT. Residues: CASRPLPGLTEAFF.

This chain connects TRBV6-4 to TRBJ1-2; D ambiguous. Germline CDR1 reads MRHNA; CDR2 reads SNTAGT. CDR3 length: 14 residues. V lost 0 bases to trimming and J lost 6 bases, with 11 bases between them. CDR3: CASSDSRGADGYTF. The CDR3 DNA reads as TGTGCCAGCAGTGACTCCCGGGGTGCGGATGGCTACACCTTC.

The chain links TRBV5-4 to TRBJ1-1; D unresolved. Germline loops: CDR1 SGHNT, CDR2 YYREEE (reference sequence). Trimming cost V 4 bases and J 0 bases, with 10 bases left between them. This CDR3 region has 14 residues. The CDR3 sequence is CASSPYVVNTEAFF. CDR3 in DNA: TGTGCCAGCAGCCCCTATGTGGTGAACACTGAAGCTTTCTTT.

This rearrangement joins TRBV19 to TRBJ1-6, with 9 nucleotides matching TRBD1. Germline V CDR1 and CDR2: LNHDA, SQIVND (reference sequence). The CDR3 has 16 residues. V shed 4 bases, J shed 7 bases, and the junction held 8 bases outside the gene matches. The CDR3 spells CASSSSRQGGNSPLHF. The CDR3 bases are TGTGCCAGTAGTAGTTCTCGACAGGGGGGGAATTCACCCCTCCACTTT.

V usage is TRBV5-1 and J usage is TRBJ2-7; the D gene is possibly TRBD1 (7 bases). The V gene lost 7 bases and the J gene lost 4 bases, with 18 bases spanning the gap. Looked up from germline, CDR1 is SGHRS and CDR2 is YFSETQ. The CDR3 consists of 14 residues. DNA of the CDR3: TGCGCCAGCGGGCAAGGAGGGGGCGGGTACGAGCAGTACTTC. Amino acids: CASGQGGGGYEQYF.

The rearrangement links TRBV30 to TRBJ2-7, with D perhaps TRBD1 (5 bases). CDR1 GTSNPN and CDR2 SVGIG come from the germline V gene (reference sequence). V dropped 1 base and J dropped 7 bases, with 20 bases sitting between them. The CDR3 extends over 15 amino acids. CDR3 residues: CAWSEQEWWGGEQYF. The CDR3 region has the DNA TGTGCCTGGAGTGAACAGGAATGGTGGGGTGGAGAGCAGTACTTC.

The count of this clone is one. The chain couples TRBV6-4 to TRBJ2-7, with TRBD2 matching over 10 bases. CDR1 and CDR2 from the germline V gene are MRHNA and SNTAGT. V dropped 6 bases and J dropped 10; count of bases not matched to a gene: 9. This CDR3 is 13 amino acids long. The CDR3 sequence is CASRNSGGFYQYF. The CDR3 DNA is TGTGCCAGCAGGAATAGCGGGGGGTTCTACCAGTACTTC.

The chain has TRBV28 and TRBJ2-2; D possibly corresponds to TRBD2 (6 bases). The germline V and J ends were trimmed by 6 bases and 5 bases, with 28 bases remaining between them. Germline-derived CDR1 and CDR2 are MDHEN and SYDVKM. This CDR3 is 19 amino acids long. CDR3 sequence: CASRRLWGDRDPMTGELFF. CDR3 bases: TGTGCCAGCAGGAGGCTATGGGGGGATCGGGACCCGATGACCGGGGAGCTGTTTTTT.

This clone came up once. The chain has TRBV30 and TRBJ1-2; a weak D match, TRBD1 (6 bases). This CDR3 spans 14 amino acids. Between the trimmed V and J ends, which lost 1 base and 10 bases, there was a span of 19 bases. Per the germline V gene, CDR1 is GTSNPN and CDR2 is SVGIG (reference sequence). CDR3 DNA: TGTGCCTGGAGTGGACTCTTGTCGGACAGTCCCTACACCTTC. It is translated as CAWSGLLSDSPYTF.

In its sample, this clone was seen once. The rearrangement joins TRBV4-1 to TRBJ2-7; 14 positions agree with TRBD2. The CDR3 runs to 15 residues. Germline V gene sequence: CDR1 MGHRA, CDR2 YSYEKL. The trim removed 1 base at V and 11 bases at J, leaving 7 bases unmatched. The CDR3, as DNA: TGCGCCAGCAGCCAAGGAACGGGACTAGCGGGAGTCAAGTACTTC. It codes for CASSQGTGLAGVKYF.

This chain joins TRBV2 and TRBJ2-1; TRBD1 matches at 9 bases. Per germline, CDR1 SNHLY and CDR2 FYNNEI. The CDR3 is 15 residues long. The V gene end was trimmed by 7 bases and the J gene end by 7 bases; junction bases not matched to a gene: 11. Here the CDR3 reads CASKHGQGISNEQFF. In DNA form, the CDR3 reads TGTGCCAGCAAACATGGACAGGGGATCTCGAATGAGCAGTTCTTC.

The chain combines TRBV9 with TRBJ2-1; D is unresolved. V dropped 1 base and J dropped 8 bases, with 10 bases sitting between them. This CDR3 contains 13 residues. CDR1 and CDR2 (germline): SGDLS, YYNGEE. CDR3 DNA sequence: TGTGCCAGCAGCGTATCCCTTTATGATGAGCAGTTCTTC. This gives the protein CASSVSLYDEQFF. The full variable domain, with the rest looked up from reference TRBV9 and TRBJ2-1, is DSGVTQTPKHLITATGQRVTLRCSPRSGDLSVYWYQQSLDQGLQFLIQYYNGEERAKGNILERFSAQQFPDLHSELNLSSLELGDSALYFCASSVSLYDEQFFGPGTRLTVL.

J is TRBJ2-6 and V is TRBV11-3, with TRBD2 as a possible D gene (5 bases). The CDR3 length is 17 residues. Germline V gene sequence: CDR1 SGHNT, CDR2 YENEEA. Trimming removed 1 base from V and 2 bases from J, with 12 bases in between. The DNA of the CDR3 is TGTGCCAGCAGCTTAGGATTGGGGAGAGCTGGGGCCAACGTCCTGACTTTC. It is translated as CASSLGLGRAGANVLTF.

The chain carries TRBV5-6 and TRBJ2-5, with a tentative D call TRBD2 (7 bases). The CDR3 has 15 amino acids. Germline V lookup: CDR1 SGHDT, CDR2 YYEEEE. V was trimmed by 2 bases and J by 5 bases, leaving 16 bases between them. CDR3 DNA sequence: TGTGCCAGCAGCTTCAACCGGGGGGCCTCGGAGACCCAGTACTTC. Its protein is CASSFNRGASETQYF.

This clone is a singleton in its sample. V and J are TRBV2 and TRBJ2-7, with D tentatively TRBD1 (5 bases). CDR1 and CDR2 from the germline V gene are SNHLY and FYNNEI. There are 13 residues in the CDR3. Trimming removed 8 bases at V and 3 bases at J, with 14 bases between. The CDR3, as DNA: TGTGCCAGCTTGCGAGCAGGGTTCTACGAGCAGTACTTC. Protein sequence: CASLRAGFYEQYF.

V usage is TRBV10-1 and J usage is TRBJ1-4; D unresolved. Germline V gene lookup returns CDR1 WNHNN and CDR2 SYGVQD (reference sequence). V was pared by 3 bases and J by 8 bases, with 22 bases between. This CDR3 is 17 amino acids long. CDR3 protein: CASSDLPPGATLEKLFF. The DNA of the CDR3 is TGCGCCAGCAGTGACCTCCCTCCGGGTGCGACCCTCGAAAAACTGTTTTTT.

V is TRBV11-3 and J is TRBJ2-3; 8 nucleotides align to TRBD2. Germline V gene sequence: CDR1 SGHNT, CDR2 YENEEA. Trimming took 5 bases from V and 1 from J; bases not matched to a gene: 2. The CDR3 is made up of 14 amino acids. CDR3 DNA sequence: TGTGCCAGCAGCACCGGGAGGGGCACAGATACGCAGTATTTT. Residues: CASSTGRGTDTQYF.